The entry below gives a single T cell receptor (beta chain) sequence along with its context. CDR3 size: 16 residues. V gave up 8 bases and J gave up 4 bases; unmatched junction bases: 12. Germline values: CDR1 MNHEY, CDR2 SVGEGT. These data originate in a study of CD8 T cells in Susac syndrome. RNA, at 0.5 to 1 ug, was reverse transcribed with random hexamers. Across 54 Vbeta and 13 Jbeta, immunoSEQ multiplex PCR amplified TCR beta CDR3. Each CDR3 protein is one row after TCRdb ran MiXCR on the immunoSEQ multiplex PCR reads. The sample has some 110,000 distinct CDR3 sequences; more than 90% are singletons. Sequencing targeted TCR beta in T cells from blood (CD8+ and CD4+). Negative isolation was used for CD8+ and CD4+ T cells and FACS enrichment for TEMRA cells.

This chain links TRBV6-2 or TRBV6-3 with TRBJ2-5; TRBD1 aligns across 11 bases. Sequences were obtained from CD4+ T cells from PBMCs. The source is a human donor in good health. The CDR3 sequence: CASLQGTGGATETQYF. The CDR3 coding sequence is TGTGCCAGCCTTCAAGGGACAGGGGGGGCAACAGAGACCCAGTACTTC.